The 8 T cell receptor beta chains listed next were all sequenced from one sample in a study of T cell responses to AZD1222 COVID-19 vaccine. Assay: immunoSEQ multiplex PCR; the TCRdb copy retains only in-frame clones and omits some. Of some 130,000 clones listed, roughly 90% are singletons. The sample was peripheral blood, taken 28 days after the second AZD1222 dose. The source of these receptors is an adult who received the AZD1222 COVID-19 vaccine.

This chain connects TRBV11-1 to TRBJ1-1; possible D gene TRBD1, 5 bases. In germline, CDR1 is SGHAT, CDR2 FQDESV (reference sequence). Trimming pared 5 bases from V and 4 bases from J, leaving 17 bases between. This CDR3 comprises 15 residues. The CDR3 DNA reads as TGTGCCAGCAGCCTTAGGGTCGGCAGGGCCACTGAAGCTTTCTTT. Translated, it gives CASSLRVGRATEAFF.

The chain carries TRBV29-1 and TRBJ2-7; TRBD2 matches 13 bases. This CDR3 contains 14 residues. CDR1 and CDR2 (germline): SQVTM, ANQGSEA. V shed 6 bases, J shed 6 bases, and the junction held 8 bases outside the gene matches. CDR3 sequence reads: CSVVPGLAGSEQYF. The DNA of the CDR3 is TGCAGCGTCGTTCCGGGACTAGCGGGATCCGAGCAGTACTTC.

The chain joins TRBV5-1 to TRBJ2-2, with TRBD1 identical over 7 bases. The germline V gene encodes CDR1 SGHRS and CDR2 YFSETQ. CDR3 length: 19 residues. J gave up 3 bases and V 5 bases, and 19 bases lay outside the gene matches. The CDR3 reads CASRTPGTVRPKDTGELFF. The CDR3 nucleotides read TGCGCCAGCAGAACCCCCGGGACAGTCCGCCCAAAGGACACCGGGGAGCTGTTTTTT.

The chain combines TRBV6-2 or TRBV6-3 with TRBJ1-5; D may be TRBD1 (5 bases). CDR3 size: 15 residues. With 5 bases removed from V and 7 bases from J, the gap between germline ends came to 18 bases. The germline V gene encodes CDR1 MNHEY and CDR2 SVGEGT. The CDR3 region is CASSTTRAPGQPQHF. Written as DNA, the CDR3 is TGTGCCAGCAGTACGACCAGGGCTCCGGGGCAGCCCCAGCATTTT.

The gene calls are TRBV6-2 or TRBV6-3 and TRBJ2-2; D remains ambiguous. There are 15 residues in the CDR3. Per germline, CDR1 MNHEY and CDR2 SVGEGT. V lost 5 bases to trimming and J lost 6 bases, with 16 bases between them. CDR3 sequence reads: CASSRAFQVAGELFF. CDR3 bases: TGTGCCAGCAGTCGGGCCTTTCAGGTGGCCGGGGAGCTGTTTTTT.

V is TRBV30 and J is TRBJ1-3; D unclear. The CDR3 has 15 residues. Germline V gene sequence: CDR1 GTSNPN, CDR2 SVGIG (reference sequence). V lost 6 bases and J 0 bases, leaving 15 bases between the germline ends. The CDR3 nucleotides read TGTGCCTGCAAGTCCAGCCTCCTCTCTGGAAACACCATATATTTT. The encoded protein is CACKSSLLSGNTIYF.

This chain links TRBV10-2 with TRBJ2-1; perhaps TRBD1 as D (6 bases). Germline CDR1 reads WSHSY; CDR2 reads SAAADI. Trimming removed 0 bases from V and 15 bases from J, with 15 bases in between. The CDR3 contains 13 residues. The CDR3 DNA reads TGCGCCAGCAGTGAGTCGACAGGAGTAAGGTGGTTCTTC. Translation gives CASSESTGVRWFF.

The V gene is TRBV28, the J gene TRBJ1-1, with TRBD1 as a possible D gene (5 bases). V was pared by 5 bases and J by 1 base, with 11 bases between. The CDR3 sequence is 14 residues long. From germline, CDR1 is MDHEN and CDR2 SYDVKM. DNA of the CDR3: TGTGCCAGCAGTAGGGGAGGGTCGAACACTGAAGCTTTCTTT. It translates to CASSRGGSNTEAFF.